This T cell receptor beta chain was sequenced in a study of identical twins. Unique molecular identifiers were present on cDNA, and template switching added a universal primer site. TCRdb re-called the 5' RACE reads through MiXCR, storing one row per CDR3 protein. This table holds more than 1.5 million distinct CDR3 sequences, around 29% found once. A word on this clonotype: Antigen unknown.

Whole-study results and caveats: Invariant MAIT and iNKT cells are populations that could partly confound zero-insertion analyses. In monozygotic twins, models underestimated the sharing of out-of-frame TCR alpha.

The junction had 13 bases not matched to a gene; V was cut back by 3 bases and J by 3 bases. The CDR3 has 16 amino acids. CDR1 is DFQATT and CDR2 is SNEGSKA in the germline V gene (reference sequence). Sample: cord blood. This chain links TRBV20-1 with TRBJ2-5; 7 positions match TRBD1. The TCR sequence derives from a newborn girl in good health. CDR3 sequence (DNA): TGCAGTGCTAGGGAACCACAGGGGCGGTACAAAGAGACCCAGTACTTC. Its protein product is CSAREPQGRYKETQYF.